The next 24 T cell receptor beta chains were all read from a single sample in a study of shared clonotypes between healthy human individuals. The repertoire was sequenced with immunoSEQ multiplex PCR; TCRdb's copy has only in-frame clones and lacks some. Of 450,000 to 550,000 clones in the sample, 70% to 80% were seen once. The sample was PBMCs. Source of these receptors: a woman aged 40 to 55 in good health. Some clones in this sample may be carry-over from other donors' samples.

This chain uses TRBV28 with TRBJ2-7, with D tentatively TRBD1 (5 bases). The CDR3 loop spans 13 amino acids. The germline V gene encodes CDR1 MDHEN and CDR2 SYDVKM. Trimming shortened V by 4 bases and J by 2 bases, and 9 bases separated the two germline ends. The CDR3 coding sequence is TGTGCCAGCAGTTGGCAGGGCCCCTACGAGCAGTACTTC. Translated, it gives CASSWQGPYEQYF.

The chain links TRBV19 to TRBJ2-5; 8 nucleotides align to TRBD1. The CDR3 loop spans 13 amino acids. Germline V lookup: CDR1 LNHDA, CDR2 SQIVND (reference sequence). V was pared by 7 bases and J by 0 bases, with 1 base of the junction left unmatched. CDR3 residues: CASNRGYQETQYF. As DNA, the CDR3 is TGTGCCAGTAACAGGGGGTACCAAGAGACCCAGTACTTC.

The rearrangement links TRBV7-2 to TRBJ1-3; the D gene is possibly TRBD1 (6 bases). This CDR3 is built from 15 residues. V lost 2 bases to trimming and J lost 5 bases, with 13 bases between them. Germline V CDR1 and CDR2: SGHTA, FQGNSA. The CDR3 nucleotides read TGTGCCAGCAGCTTAATGGGGGCGGGAAGAAACACCATATATTTT. It encodes CASSLMGAGRNTIYF.

The chain links TRBV29-1 to TRBJ2-7; tentative D call: TRBD1 (5 bases). V lost 1 base and J lost 5, with 9 bases in between. The CDR3 is made up of 12 amino acids. Germline CDR1 and CDR2: SQVTM and ANQGSEA. CDR3 sequence: CSVEGRGNEQYF. The CDR3 nucleotides are TGCAGCGTTGAAGGTAGGGGAAACGAGCAGTACTTC.

J is TRBJ2-7 and V is TRBV29-1; tentatively, D is TRBD2 (5 bases). CDR3 length: 14 residues. Trimming shortened V by 5 bases and J by 4 bases, and 18 bases separated the two germline ends. Per the germline V gene, CDR1 is SQVTM and CDR2 is ANQGSEA. CDR3 DNA sequence: TGCAGCGTTAAGCGGCTAGGTGAGCCTTACGAGCAGTACTTC. It codes for CSVKRLGEPYEQYF.

The sample holds one count of this clone. DNA for the CDR3: TGTGCCAGCAGACCGACTAGCGGGCAAGAGACCCAGTACTTC. This encodes CASRPTSGQETQYF. The genes are TRBV11-2 and TRBJ2-5; TRBD2 matches at 10 bases. The CDR3 loop spans 14 amino acids. Trimming removed 6 bases from V and 2 bases from J; junction bases left unmatched: 3. In germline, CDR1 is SGHAT, CDR2 FQNNGV.

The V call is TRBV6-1, the J call TRBJ1-2, with D perhaps TRBD1 (6 bases). The germline V gene encodes CDR1 MNHNS and CDR2 SASEGT. This CDR3 is 15 amino acids long. The germline V and J ends were trimmed by 3 bases and 6 bases, with 17 bases remaining between them. DNA for the CDR3: TGTGCCAGCAGTGATAGAGACAGGCCTGGGGATGGCTACACCTTC. Its protein is CASSDRDRPGDGYTF.

The chain joins TRBV11-2 to TRBJ1-2, with a weak D call TRBD1 (5 bases). The CDR3 length is 16 residues. Germline V gives CDR1 SGHAT, CDR2 FQNNGV. Trimming took 6 bases from V and 8 from J, leaving 25 bases between them. The chain's CDR3 is CASSLLGTAYQEGYTF. CDR3 nucleotides: TGTGCCAGCAGTTTACTGGGGACGGCATACCAGGAAGGCTACACCTTC.

The chain recombines TRBV4-2 with TRBJ1-5; D ambiguous. V lost 1 base and J lost 0, with 7 bases in between. CDR3 length equals 15 residues. Germline V gene sequence: CDR1 LGHNA, CDR2 YNFKEQ. The CDR3 loop reads CASSQVADSNQPQHF. For the CDR3, the DNA is TGTGCCAGCAGCCAAGTTGCTGATAGCAATCAGCCCCAGCATTTT.

The chain couples TRBV28 to TRBJ2-1, with D unclear. Trimming removed 6 bases from V and 2 bases from J, with 8 bases in between. Germline loops: CDR1 MDHEN, CDR2 SYDVKM. This CDR3 spans 13 amino acids. CDR3 DNA: TGTGCCAGCAGCCCCTCCCCCTACAATGAGCAGTTCTTC. Protein sequence: CASSPSPYNEQFF. The complete variable domain, with remaining parts taken from reference TRBV28 and TRBJ2-1, reads DVKVTQSSRYLVKRTGEKVFLECVQDMDHENMFWYRQDPGLGLRLIYFSYDVKMKEKGDIPEGYSVSREKKERFSLILESASTNQTSMYLCASSPSPYNEQFFGPGTRLTVL.

The chain couples TRBV4-3 to TRBJ2-4; possibly TRBD1 or TRBD2 for D (5 bases each). Trimming cost V 1 base and J 0 bases, with 10 bases left between them. The V gene's germline CDR1 is LGHNA and CDR2 YSLEER. The CDR3 totals 16 residues. The CDR3, as DNA: TGCGCCAGCAGCCAAGTACCGGGGCCAGCCAAAAACATTCAGTACTTC. It specifies CASSQVPGPAKNIQYF.

CDR3 in amino acids: CASSPRGGPYQPQHF. Here the CDR3 DNA reads TGTGCCAGCAGCCCTCGAGGGGGCCCTTATCAGCCCCAGCATTTT. This rearrangement joins TRBV7-2 to TRBJ1-5, with 7 nucleotides matching TRBD1. The CDR3 has 15 residues. Germline V gene data show CDR1 as SGHTA and CDR2 as FQGNSA. The ends lost 5 bases at V and 5 bases at J; junction bases unmatched: 9.

The chain uses TRBV5-1 and TRBJ1-2; TRBD1 is a possible D gene (5 bases). CDR1 is SGHRS, CDR2 YFSETQ, per germline. This CDR3 comprises 15 residues. V lost 5 bases and J 2 bases, leaving 16 bases between the germline ends. CDR3 residues: CASSPSSGPNYGYTF. The CDR3 DNA is TGCGCCAGCAGTCCTTCCTCAGGGCCCAACTATGGCTACACCTTC.

The V and J genes are TRBV10-3 and TRBJ2-3; D assignment may be TRBD1 or TRBD2 (6 bases each). V gave up 11 bases and J gave up 2 bases, with 14 bases separating them. From germline, CDR1 is ENHRY and CDR2 SYGVKD. The CDR3 runs to 13 residues. CDR3 sequence: CALSGDFTDTQYF. As DNA, the CDR3 is TGTGCCCTTTCAGGGGACTTCACAGATACGCAGTATTTT.

The chain has TRBV7-6 and TRBJ2-1; D is possibly TRBD2 (6 bases). Germline V gene lookup returns CDR1 SGHVS and CDR2 FNYEAQ. Trimming removed 3 bases at V and 7 bases at J, with 13 bases between. The CDR3 is 14 residues long. CDR3 amino acids: CASSLGGVVNEQFF. CDR3 DNA sequence: TGTGCCAGCAGCTTGGGGGGAGTTGTGAATGAGCAGTTCTTC.

The rearrangement links TRBV19 to TRBJ2-3; 7 nucleotides agree with TRBD1. The J segment lost 0 bases and the V segment lost 4 bases, leaving 7 bases of the junction unmatched. CDR3 length equals 16 residues. The germline V gene encodes CDR1 LNHDA and CDR2 SQIVND (reference sequence). CDR3: CASSTDRASSTDTQYF. CDR3 DNA: TGTGCCAGTAGTACTGACAGGGCCTCTAGCACAGATACGCAGTATTTT.

The chain combines TRBV6-6 with TRBJ2-2, with 10 bases that match TRBD1. The CDR3 runs 15 residues. Germline V CDR1 and CDR2: MNHNY, SVGAGI (reference sequence). The ends lost 6 bases at V and 4 bases at J; junction bases unmatched: 5. CDR3 bases: TGTGCCAGCAGCCACGACAGGGGGCTCACCGGGGAGCTGTTTTTT. Its protein product is CASSHDRGLTGELFF.

This chain uses TRBV7-2 with TRBJ2-7; TRBD2 matches 7 bases. The CDR3 is 13 amino acids. Germline trimming cut 5 bases from V and 4 bases from J; bases unmatched to any gene: 5. Per the germline V gene, CDR1 is SGHTA and CDR2 is FQGNSA. CDR3 sequence (DNA): TGTGCCAGCAGCCGACTAGCCCGTTACGAGCAGTACTTC. Encoded protein: CASSRLARYEQYF.

CDR3 protein: CSVTSQGGNTIYF. The DNA of the CDR3 is TGCAGCGTGACAAGCCAAGGCGGAAACACCATATATTTT. V is TRBV29-1 and J is TRBJ1-3, with D uncertain. Trimming shortened V by 6 bases and J by 4 bases, and 13 bases separated the two germline ends. Germline V lookup: CDR1 SQVTM, CDR2 ANQGSEA. The CDR3 is 13 amino acids.

The chain has TRBV19 and TRBJ2-4; perhaps D is TRBD1 or TRBD2 (5 bases each). Trimming removed 5 bases from V and 8 bases from J, with 13 bases in between. Germline V gives CDR1 LNHDA, CDR2 SQIVND (reference sequence). The CDR3 runs to 13 residues. DNA of the CDR3: TGTGCCAGTAGTCTAACTAGGGGAGACATTCAGTACTTC. Amino acid sequence: CASSLTRGDIQYF.

The rearrangement uses TRBV4-2 and TRBJ2-2; 11 bases agree with TRBD2. This CDR3 region has 17 residues. The V and J ends lost 1 base and 5 bases, in that order; junction bases with no gene match: 6. Germline CDR1 is LGHNA and CDR2 is YNFKEQ. This CDR3 reads CASSQVQTSGRTGELFF. The CDR3 DNA follows: TGTGCCAGCAGCCAAGTCCAAACTAGCGGGAGAACCGGGGAGCTGTTTTTT.

On this clone: With a much larger clone just one base away, this may be a read error. This rearrangement joins TRBV28 to TRBJ1-4, with D hard to call. CDR1 and CDR2 from the germline V gene are MDHEN and SYDVKM. The CDR3 has 12 residues. Trimming took off 4 bases at V and 7 bases at J, with 7 bases between the two ends. This CDR3 reads CASSSRGEKLFF. The DNA for the CDR3 is TGTGCCAGCAGTTCCCGGGGTGAAAAACTGTTTTTT.

The CDR3 region is CASSVTAAGYETQYF. CDR3 coding DNA: TGTGCCAGCAGCGTAACCGCCGCGGGGTATGAGACCCAGTACTTC. The gene calls are TRBV9 and TRBJ2-5, with D maybe TRBD2 (6 bases). Trimming shortened V by 1 base and J by 5 bases, and 15 bases separated the two germline ends. Germline loops: CDR1 SGDLS, CDR2 YYNGEE. This CDR3 comprises 15 residues. The full variable domain, with the rest looked up from reference TRBV9 and TRBJ2-5, is DSGVTQTPKHLITATGQRVTLRCSPRSGDLSVYWYQQSLDQGLQFLIQYYNGEERAKGNILERFSAQQFPDLHSELNLSSLELGDSALYFCASSVTAAGYETQYFGPGTRLLVL.

This clone was counted many times. The chain employs TRBV4-1 and TRBJ1-1; tentatively, D is TRBD1 (6 bases). This CDR3 is built from 14 residues. V was cut by 7 bases and J by 5 bases, with 17 bases left in between. CDR1 and CDR2 from the germline V gene are MGHRA and YSYEKL. CDR3 bases: TGCGCCAGCACCCCACGGGGGGCTGGGACTGAAGCTTTCTTT. Encoded protein: CASTPRGAGTEAFF.